This T cell receptor beta chain originates from a study of PD-1 blockade in classical Hodgkin lymphoma. General study points: Nivolumab initiated under 1 year post-ASCT led to patient exclusion.

The germline V and J ends were trimmed by 3 bases and 4 bases, with 16 bases remaining between them. The germline V gene has CDR1 MDHEN and CDR2 SYDVKM. The CDR3 has 15 residues. Comments on this clone: Its cognate antigen is unknown.

After autologous stem cell transplantation all patients relapsed, and prior brentuximab vedotin exposure differed between cohorts. Only in-frame clones appear in the TCRdb table, and some are missing; sequencing was by immunoSEQ multiplex PCR. The table has about 21,000 clones, approximately 70% seen once. The source of this sequence is a human donor with classical Hodgkin lymphoma. The V call is TRBV28, the J call TRBJ2-7, with D tentatively TRBD2 (6 bases). Sequences were derived from peripheral blood mononuclear cells (PBMCs), sampled at baseline. This CDR3 reads CASSFSRVGTYEQYF. CDR3 coding DNA: TGTGCCAGCAGTTTCTCCAGGGTTGGGACTTACGAGCAGTACTTC.